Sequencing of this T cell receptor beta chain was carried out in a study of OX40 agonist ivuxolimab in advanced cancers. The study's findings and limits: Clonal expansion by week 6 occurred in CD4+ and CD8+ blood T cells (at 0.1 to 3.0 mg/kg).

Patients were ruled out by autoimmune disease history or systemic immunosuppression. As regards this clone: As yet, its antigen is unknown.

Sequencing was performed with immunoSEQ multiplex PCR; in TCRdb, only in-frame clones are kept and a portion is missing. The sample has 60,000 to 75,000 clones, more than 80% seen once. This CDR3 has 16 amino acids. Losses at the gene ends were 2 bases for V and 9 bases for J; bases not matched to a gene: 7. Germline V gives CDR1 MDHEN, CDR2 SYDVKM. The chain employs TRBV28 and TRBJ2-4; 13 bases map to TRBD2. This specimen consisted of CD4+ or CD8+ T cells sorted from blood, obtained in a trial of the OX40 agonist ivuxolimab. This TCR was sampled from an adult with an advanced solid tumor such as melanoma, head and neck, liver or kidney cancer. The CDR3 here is CASSLGTSGRAGIQYF. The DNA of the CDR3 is TGTGCCAGCAGTTTAGGTACTAGCGGGAGGGCCGGCATTCAGTACTTC.